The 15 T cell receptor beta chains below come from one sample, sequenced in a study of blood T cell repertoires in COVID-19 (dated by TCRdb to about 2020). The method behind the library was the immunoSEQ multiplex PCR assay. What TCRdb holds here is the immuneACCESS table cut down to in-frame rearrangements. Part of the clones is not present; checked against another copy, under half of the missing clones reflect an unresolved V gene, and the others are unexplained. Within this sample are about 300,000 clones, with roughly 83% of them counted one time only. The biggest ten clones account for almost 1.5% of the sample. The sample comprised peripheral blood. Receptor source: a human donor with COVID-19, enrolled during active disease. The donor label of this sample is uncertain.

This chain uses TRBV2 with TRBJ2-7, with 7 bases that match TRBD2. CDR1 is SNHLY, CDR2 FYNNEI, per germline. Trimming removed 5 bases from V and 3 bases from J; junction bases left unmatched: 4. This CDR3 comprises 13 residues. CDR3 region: CASSREANYEQYF. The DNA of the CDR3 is TGTGCCAGCAGTCGGGAGGCCAACTACGAGCAGTACTTC.

CDR3 coding DNA: TGCAGCGTGCGTCCGGGGAGGGAACAGTACTTC. Residues: CSVRPGREQYF. The chain is built from TRBV29-1 and TRBJ2-7; TRBD2 aligns across 7 bases. Trimming at V came to 6 bases and at J to 10 bases, leaving 9 bases not matched to a gene. Germline V gene sequence: CDR1 SQVTM, CDR2 ANQGSEA. CDR3 length: 11 amino acids.

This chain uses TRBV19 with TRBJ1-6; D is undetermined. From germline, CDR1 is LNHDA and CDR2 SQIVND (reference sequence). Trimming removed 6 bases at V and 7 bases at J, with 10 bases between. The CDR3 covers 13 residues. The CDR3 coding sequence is TGTGCCAGTAGCCTCCTAAAGAATTCACCCCTCCACTTT. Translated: CASSLLKNSPLHF.

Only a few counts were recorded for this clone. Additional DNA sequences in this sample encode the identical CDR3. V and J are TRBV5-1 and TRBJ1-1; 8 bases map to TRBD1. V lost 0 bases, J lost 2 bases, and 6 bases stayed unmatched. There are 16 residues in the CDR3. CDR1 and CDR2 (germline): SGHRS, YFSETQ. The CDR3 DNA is TGCGCCAGCAGCTTGGACGGACAGGGCCTCAACACTGAAGCTTTCTTT. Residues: CASSLDGQGLNTEAFF.

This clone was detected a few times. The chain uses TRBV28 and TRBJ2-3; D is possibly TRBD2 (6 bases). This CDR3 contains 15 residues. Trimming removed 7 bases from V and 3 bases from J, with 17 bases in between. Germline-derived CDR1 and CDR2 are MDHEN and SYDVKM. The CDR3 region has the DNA TGTGCCAGCACCCTGGGTAGCGGTGGGACAGATACGCAGTATTTT. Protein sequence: CASTLGSGGTDTQYF. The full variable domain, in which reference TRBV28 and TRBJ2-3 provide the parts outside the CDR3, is DVKVTQSSRYLVKRTGEKVFLECVQDMDHENMFWYRQDPGLGLRLIYFSYDVKMKEKGDIPEGYSVSREKKERFSLILESASTNQTSMYLCASTLGSGGTDTQYFGPGTRLTVL.

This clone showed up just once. The CDR3 loop is CASSLPSLNEQYF. The CDR3 nucleotides are TGTGCCAGCAGTTTACCTAGCTTAAACGAGCAGTACTTC. The chain links TRBV28 to TRBJ2-7, with a tentative D call TRBD2 (5 bases). V was trimmed by 2 bases and J by 5 bases, leaving 10 bases between them. The CDR3 is made up of 13 amino acids. Germline assignment: CDR1 MDHEN and CDR2 SYDVKM.

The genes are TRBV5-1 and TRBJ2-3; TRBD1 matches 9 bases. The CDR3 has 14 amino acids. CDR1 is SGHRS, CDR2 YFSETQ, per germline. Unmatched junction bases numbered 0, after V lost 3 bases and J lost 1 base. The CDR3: CASSWTGGTDTQYF. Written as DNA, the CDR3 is TGCGCCAGCAGCTGGACAGGGGGCACAGATACGCAGTATTTT.

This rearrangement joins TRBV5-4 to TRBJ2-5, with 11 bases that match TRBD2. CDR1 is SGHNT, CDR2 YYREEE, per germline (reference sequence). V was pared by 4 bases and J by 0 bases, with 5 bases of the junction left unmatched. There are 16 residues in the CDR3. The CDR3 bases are TGTGCCAGCAGCCGATTACTAGCGGGGGACCAAGAGACCCAGTACTTC. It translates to CASSRLLAGDQETQYF.

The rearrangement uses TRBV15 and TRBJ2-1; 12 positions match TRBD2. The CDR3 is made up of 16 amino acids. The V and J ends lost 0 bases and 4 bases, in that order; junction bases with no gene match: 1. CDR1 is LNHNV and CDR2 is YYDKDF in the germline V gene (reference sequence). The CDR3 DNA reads TGTGCCACCAGCAGAGAGGGGACTAGCGGGTACAATGAGCAGTTCTTC. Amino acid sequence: CATSREGTSGYNEQFF.

The CDR3 reads CASSLHSRGGNTIYF. CDR3 in DNA: TGTGCCAGCAGCTTACATAGCAGGGGCGGAAACACCATATATTTT. V usage is TRBV7-3 and J usage is TRBJ1-3, with a possible D match to TRBD1 (6 bases). Germline loops: CDR1 SGHTA, CDR2 FQGTGA. This CDR3 comprises 15 residues. Trimming stripped 2 bases from V and 4 bases from J, with 12 bases between.

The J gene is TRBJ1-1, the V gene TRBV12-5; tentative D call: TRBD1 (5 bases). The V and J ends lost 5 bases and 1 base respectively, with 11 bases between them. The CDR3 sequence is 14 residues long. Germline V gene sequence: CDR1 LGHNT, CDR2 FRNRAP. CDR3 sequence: CASGLWRGNTEAFF. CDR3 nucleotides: TGTGCTAGTGGTCTATGGAGGGGGAACACTGAAGCTTTCTTT. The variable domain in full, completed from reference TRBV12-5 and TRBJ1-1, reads DARVTQTPRHKVTEMGQEVTMRCQPILGHNTVFWYRQTMMQGLELLAYFRNRAPLDDSGMPKDRFSAEMPDATLATLKIQPSEPRDSAVYFCASGLWRGNTEAFFGQGTRLTVV.

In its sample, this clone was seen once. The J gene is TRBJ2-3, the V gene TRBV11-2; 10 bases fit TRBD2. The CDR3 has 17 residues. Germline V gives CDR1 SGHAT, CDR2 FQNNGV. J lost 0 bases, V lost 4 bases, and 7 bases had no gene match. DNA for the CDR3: TGTGCCAGCAGCTCACGTCTAGCGGGAGATAGCACAGATACGCAGTATTTT. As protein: CASSSRLAGDSTDTQYF. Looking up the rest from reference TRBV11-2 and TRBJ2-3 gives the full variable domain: EAGVAQSPRYKIIEKRQSVAFWCNPISGHATLYWYQQILGQGPKLLIQFQNNGVVDDSQLPKDRFSAERLKGVDSTLKIQPAKLEDSAVYLCASSSRLAGDSTDTQYFGPGTRLTVL.

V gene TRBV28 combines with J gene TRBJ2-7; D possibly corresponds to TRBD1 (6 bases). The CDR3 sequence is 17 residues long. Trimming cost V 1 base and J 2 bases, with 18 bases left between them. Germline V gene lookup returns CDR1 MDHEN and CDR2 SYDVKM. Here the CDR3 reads CASSLLKLRTETYEQYF. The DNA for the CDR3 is TGTGCCAGCAGTTTATTGAAGTTGAGGACAGAGACCTACGAGCAGTACTTC.

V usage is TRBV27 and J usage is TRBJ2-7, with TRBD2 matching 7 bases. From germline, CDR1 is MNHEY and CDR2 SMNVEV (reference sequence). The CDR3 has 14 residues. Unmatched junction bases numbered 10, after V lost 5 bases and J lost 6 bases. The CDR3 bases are TGTGCCAGCAGTCACCGGGACGGGGGGTCCGAGCAGTACTTC. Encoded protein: CASSHRDGGSEQYF.

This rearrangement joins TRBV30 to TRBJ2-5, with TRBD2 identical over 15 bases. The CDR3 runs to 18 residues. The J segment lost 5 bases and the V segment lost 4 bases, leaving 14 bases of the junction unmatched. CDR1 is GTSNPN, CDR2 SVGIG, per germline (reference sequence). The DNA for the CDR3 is TGTGCCTGGAAACCGGGACAGGGACTAGCGGGGGGCCTGGAGACCCAGTACTTC. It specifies CAWKPGQGLAGGLETQYF.